One and the same sample provided the 8 T cell receptor beta chains below, sequenced in a study of shared clonotypes between healthy human individuals. TCRdb's table, derived via immunoSEQ multiplex PCR, lists solely in-frame clones and lacks some. The sample has about 1,900,000 clones; about 95% are singletons. Naive CD8 cells lacked CD45RO and underwent positive selection for CCR7, leaving out terminally differentiated effector memory CD45RA+ cells. Sequencing input: naive CD8+ T cells sorted from blood. Receptors were obtained from a man in his late teens or twenties in good health.

J is TRBJ2-1 and V is TRBV27, with 12 bases aligning to TRBD2. The V segment lost 5 bases and the J segment 6 bases; nucleotides outside the gene matches: 5. Germline V CDR1 and CDR2: MNHEY, SMNVEV (reference sequence). CDR3 length: 15 residues. DNA of the CDR3: TGTGCCAGCAGTCCCGGGACTAGCGGGTTCAATGAGCAGTTCTTC. Its protein product is CASSPGTSGFNEQFF.

The chain combines TRBV19 with TRBJ1-4; TRBD1 matches at 7 bases. Germline CDR1 reads LNHDA; CDR2 reads SQIVND (reference sequence). The V segment lost 7 bases and the J segment 2 bases; nucleotides outside the gene matches: 10. The CDR3 totals 16 residues. The CDR3 loop is CASTPQGGGTNEKLFF. The CDR3 bases are TGTGCCAGTACCCCGCAGGGGGGTGGTACTAATGAAAAACTGTTTTTT.

The gene calls are TRBV5-1 and TRBJ2-1; D tentatively fits TRBD1 or TRBD2 (6 bases each). Germline V gene data show CDR1 as SGHRS and CDR2 as YFSETQ. The CDR3 has 14 amino acids. V was pared by 5 bases and J by 1 base, with 10 bases between. This CDR3 reads CASRTGTSYNEQFF. The CDR3 bases are TGCGCCAGCAGAACAGGGACTTCCTACAATGAGCAGTTCTTC.

J is TRBJ1-6 and V is TRBV11-1, with D unresolved. The CDR3 is 14 residues long. Germline CDR1 and CDR2: SGHAT and FQDESV (reference sequence). Trimming shortened V by 5 bases and J by 10 bases, and 15 bases separated the two germline ends. The CDR3 loop is CASSQNYGTSPLHF. The CDR3 DNA reads as TGTGCCAGCAGCCAGAATTATGGAACCTCACCCCTCCACTTT.

The J gene is TRBJ2-7, the V gene TRBV27, with 8 bases identical to TRBD1. The ends lost 3 bases at V and 5 bases at J; junction bases unmatched: 6. Germline loops: CDR1 MNHEY, CDR2 SMNVEV (reference sequence). The CDR3 sequence is 14 residues long. The DNA of the CDR3 is TGTGCCAGCAGTTTTTGGACAGGGATCGACGAGCAGTACTTC. Residues: CASSFWTGIDEQYF.

The rearrangement joins TRBV4-1 to TRBJ1-4; the D is unclear. The CDR3 totals 15 residues. Germline loops: CDR1 MGHRA, CDR2 YSYEKL. Trimming took 1 base from V and 6 from J, leaving 12 bases between them. The CDR3 nucleotides read TGCGCCAGCAGCCAAGTTGAGGGTCTCGATGAAAAACTGTTTTTT. This gives the protein CASSQVEGLDEKLFF.

The rearrangement uses TRBV14 and TRBJ2-7, with D possibly being TRBD1 (6 bases). Trimming took off 4 bases at V and 0 bases at J, with 10 bases between the two ends. CDR1 and CDR2 (germline): SGHDN, FVKESK. The CDR3 loop spans 14 amino acids. In nucleotides, the CDR3 is TGTGCCAGCAGCCTAAGAGGGGGCTCCTACGAGCAGTACTTC. Translated: CASSLRGGSYEQYF.

The CDR3 loop is CASSFFSGGLGGEQFF. The DNA for the CDR3 is TGTGCCAGCAGCTTTTTCAGCGGGGGACTTGGAGGGGAGCAGTTCTTC. This chain uses TRBV11-2 with TRBJ2-1, with 8 nucleotides matching TRBD2. Germline V gene lookup returns CDR1 SGHAT and CDR2 FQNNGV. The CDR3 is 16 residues long. Losses at the gene ends were 3 bases for V and 10 bases for J; bases not matched to a gene: 14.